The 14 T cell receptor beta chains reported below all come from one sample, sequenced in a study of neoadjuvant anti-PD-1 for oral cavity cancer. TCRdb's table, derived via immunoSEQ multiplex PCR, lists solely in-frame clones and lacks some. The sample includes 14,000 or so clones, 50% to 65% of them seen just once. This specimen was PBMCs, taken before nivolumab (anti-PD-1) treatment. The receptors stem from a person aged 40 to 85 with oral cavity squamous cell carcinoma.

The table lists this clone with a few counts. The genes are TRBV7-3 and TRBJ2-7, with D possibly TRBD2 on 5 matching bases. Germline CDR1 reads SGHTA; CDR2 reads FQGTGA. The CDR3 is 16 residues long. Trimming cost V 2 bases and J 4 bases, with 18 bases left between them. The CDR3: CASSLELVPRVYEQYF. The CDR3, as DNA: TGTGCCAGCAGCTTAGAACTAGTCCCCCGGGTTTACGAGCAGTACTTC.

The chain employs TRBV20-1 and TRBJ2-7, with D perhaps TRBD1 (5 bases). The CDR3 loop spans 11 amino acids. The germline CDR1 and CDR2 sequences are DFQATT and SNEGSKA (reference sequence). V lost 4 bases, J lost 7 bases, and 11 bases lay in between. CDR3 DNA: TGCAGTGCTATACGGCGGACAGAGCAGTACTTC. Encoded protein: CSAIRRTEQYF.

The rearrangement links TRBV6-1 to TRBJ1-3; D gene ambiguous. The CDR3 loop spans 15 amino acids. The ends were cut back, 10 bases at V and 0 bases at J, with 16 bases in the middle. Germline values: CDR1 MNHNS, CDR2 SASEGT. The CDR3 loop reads CATKFGRASGNTIYF. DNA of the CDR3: TGTGCCACAAAGTTCGGACGGGCCTCTGGAAACACCATATATTTT.

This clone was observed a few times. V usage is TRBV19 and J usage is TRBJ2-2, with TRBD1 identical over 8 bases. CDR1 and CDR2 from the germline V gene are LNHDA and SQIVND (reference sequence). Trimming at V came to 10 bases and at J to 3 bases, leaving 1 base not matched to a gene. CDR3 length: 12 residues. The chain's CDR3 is CATTGDTGELFF. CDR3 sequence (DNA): TGTGCCACGACAGGGGACACCGGGGAGCTGTTTTTT.

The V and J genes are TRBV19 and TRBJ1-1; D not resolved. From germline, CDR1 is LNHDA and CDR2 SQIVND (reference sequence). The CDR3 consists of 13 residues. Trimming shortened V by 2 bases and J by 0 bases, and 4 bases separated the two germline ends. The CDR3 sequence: CASSILMNTEAFF. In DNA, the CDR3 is TGTGCCAGTAGTATATTGATGAACACTGAAGCTTTCTTT.

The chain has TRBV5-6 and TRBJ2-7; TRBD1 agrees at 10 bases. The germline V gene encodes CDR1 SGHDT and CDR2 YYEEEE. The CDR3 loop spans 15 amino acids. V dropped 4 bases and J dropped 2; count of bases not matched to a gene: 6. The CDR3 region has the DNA TGTGCCAGCAGCGCACCCGGGACAGGGGCCTACGAGCAGTACTTC. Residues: CASSAPGTGAYEQYF.

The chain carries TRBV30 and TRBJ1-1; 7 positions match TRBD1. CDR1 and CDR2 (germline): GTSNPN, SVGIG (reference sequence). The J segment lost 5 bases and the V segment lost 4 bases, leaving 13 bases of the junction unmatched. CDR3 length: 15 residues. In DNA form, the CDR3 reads TGTGCCTGGAAGCAGGGGGGAGAGGTTTGGACTGAAGCTTTCTTT. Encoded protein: CAWKQGGEVWTEAFF. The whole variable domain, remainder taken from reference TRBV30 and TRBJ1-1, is SQTIHQWPATLVQPVGSPLSLECTVEGTSNPNLYWYRQAAGRGLQLLFYSVGIGQISSEVPQNLSASRPQDRQFILSSKKLLLSDSGFYLCAWKQGGEVWTEAFFGQGTRLTVV.

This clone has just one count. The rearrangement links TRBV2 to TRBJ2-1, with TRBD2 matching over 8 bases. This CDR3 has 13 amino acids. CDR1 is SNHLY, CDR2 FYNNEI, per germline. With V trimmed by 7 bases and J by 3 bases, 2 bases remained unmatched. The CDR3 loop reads CASISGNYNEQFF. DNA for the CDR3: TGTGCCAGCATTAGCGGGAACTACAATGAGCAGTTCTTC.

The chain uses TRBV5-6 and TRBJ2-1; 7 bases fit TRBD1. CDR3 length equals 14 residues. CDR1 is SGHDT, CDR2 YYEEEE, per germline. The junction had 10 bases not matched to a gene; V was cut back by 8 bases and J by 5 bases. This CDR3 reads CASYLTGPNNEQFF. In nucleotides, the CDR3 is TGTGCCAGTTACCTGACAGGGCCGAACAATGAGCAGTTCTTC. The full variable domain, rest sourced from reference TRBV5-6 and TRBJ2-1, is DAGVTQSPTHLIKTRGQQVTLRCSPKSGHDTVSWYQQALGQGPQFIFQYYEEEERQRGNFPDRFSGHQFPNYSSELNVNALLLGDSALYLCASYLTGPNNEQFFGPGTRLTVL.

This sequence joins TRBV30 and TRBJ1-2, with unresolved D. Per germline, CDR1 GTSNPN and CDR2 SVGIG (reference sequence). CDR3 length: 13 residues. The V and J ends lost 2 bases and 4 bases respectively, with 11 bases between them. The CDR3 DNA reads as TGTGCCTGGAGTCGTCGGGTTACCTATGGCTACACCTTC. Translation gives CAWSRRVTYGYTF.

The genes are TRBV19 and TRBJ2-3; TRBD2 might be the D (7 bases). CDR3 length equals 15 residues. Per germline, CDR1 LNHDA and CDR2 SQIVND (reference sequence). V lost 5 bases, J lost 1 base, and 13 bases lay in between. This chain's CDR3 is CASSRGRGRTDTQYF. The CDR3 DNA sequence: TGTGCCAGTAGTCGGGGGCGGGGGCGCACAGATACGCAGTATTTT.

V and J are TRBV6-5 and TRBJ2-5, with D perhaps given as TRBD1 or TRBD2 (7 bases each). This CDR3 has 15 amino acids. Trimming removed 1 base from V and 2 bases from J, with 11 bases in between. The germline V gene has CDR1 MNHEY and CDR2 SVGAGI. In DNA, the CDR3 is TGTGCCAGCAGTTACTACAGGGGAGGGCAAGAGACCCAGTACTTC. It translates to CASSYYRGGQETQYF.

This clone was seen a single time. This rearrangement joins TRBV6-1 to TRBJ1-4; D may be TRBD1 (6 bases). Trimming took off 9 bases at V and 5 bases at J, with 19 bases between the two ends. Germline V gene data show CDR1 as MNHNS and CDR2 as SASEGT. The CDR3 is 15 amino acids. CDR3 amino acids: CASTLRQAGNEKLFF. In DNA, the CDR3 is TGTGCCAGTACCCTGAGACAGGCCGGGAATGAAAAACTGTTTTTT.

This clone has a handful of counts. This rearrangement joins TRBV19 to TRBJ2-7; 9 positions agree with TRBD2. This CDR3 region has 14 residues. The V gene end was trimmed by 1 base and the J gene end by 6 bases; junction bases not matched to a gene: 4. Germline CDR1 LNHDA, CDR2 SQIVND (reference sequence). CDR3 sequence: CASSIVGTSSEQYF. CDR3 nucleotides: TGTGCCAGTAGTATAGTGGGGACTAGCAGCGAGCAGTACTTC.